This TCR beta chain derives from a study of human T cells and chemical hapten exposure. The germline V gene has CDR1 PRHDT and CDR2 FYEKMQ (reference sequence). Trimming removed 5 bases from V and 4 bases from J, with 23 bases in between. The CDR3 spans 17 residues. The library put unique molecular identifiers onto individual cDNA molecules. TCRdb analysed the RACE reads with MiXCR anew, one entry per CDR3 protein. The profile shows 87,000 or so distinct CDR3 sequences, 9.6% of them singletons. Time point in this sample: pre-sensitization, week 0. As to treatment: therapeutic diphenylcyclopropenone sensitization with weekly scalp DPC. Researchers sampled blood before each patch test went on. People who gave samples had alopecia, were 18 to 70 years old, and were suitable for DPC.

The sequence was obtained from a woman in her thirties or forties with alopecia areata. Some clones in this sample may be carry-over from other donors' samples. The specimen comprised whole blood, sampled in connection with sensitization to the hapten diphenylcyclopropenone (DPC). The V gene is TRBV13, the J gene TRBJ1-1, with D unresolved. The CDR3 here is CASSPSLEGVGGTEAFF. The CDR3 nucleotides read TGTGCCAGCAGCCCTAGTTTAGAGGGAGTCGGCGGCACTGAAGCTTTCTTT.